The T cell receptor beta chain described here comes from a study of T cell changes during pregnancy in multiple sclerosis. The CDR3 runs to 13 residues. The V gene's germline CDR1 is SGHDN and CDR2 FVKESK. Trimming shortened V by 1 base and J by 12 bases, and 13 bases separated the two germline ends. Sequencing used immunoSEQ multiplex PCR; TCRdb keeps in-frame clones, though not all of them. The sample records approximately 50,000 clones, about 93% being singletons. This clone was found once. This TCR was sampled from a female donor with multiple sclerosis, enrolled in a pregnancy study. This chain links TRBV14 with TRBJ2-1; possible D gene TRBD2, 7 bases. The sample consisted of CD4+ T cells from peripheral blood mononuclear cells, taken after pregnancy. CDR3 sequence reads: CASSQVLGGGQFF. The CDR3 region has the DNA TGTGCCAGCAGCCAAGTGTTGGGAGGGGGGCAGTTCTTC.